This T cell receptor beta chain stems from a study of CD8+ T cells in alopecia areata. For the study at large: At a dose of 5 to 10 mg twice daily, oral tofacitinib was given to treated patients. Study results and caveats: Significant decreases in scalp clonality and expanded CD8+ clones followed tofacitinib treatment. In scalp and blood during tofacitinib, many expanded lesional clones persisted.

Specified treatment: oral pan-JAK inhibitor, 5-10 mg twice daily. The CDR3 covers 8 residues. Germline V CDR1 and CDR2: SQVTM, ANQGSEA. RNA extraction and reverse transcription yielded cDNA as sequencing template. Assay used: immunoSEQ multiplex PCR; TCRdb lists only in-frame clones, some missing. This sample carries 200,000 to 250,000 clones, less than 65% of them seen once, and the ten largest clones take about 4.2%. On this clone itself: Its antigen is still unknown. The junction shows a germline mismatch at one end, possibly a read error.

Here the sequenced sample was CD4+ T cells sorted from blood, taken at week 4, from a patient treated with tofacitinib. J is TRBJ1-2 and V is TRBV29-1, with D unresolved. This sequence was found in a human donor with alopecia areata. The CDR3: CSVEGRDF. DNA for the CDR3: TGCAGCGTTGAGGGAAGGGATTTC. Full variable domain (rest looked up from reference TRBV29-1 and TRBJ1-2): SAVISQKPSRDICQRGTSLTIQCQVDSQVTMMFWYRQQPGQSLTLIATANQGSEATYESGFVIDKFPISRPNLTFSTLTVSNMSPEDSSIYLCSVEGRDFGSGTRLTVV.